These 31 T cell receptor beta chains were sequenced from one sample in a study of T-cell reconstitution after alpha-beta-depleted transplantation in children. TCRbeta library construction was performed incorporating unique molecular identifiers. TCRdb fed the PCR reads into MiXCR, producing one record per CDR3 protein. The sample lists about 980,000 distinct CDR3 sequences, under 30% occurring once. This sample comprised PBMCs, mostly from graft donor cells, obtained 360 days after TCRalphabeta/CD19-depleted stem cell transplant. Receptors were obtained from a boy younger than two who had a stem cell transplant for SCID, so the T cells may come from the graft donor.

Here the CDR3 DNA reads TGTGCCAGCAGCTTAGAGGGGCAGACCACGACCCAGTACTTC. Translation gives CASSLEGQTTTQYF. The V call is TRBV7-8, the J call TRBJ2-5, with a weak D call TRBD1 (5 bases). CDR1 SGHVS and CDR2 FQNEAQ come from the germline V gene. The CDR3 runs 14 residues. V lost 1 base, J lost 7 bases, and 13 bases lay in between.

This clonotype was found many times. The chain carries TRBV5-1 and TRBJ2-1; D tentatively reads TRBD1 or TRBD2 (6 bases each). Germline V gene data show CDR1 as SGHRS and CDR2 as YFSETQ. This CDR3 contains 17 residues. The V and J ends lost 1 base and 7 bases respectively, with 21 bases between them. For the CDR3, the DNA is TGCGCCAGCAGCTTGATCAACGGGGGCCCAAGGTTGAATGAGCAGTTCTTC. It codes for CASSLINGGPRLNEQFF.

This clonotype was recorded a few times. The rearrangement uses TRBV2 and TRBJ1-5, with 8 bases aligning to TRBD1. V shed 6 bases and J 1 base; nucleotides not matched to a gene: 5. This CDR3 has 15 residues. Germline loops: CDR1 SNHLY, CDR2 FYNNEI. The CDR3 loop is CASRGDRGSNQPQHF. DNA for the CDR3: TGTGCCAGCAGGGGAGACAGGGGAAGCAATCAGCCCCAGCATTTT.

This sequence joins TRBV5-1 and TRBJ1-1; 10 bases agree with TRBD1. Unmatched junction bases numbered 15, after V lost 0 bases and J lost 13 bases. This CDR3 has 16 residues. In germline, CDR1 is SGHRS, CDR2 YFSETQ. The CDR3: CASSLAGRQGAGGDFF. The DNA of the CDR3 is TGCGCCAGCAGCTTGGCCGGGAGACAGGGGGCCGGCGGGGATTTCTTT.

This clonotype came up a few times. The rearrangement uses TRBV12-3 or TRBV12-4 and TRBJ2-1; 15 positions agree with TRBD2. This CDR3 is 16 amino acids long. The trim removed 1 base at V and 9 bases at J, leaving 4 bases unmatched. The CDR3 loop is CASSLVGLAGGGEQFF. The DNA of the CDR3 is TGTGCCAGCAGTTTAGTGGGACTAGCGGGGGGAGGTGAGCAGTTCTTC.

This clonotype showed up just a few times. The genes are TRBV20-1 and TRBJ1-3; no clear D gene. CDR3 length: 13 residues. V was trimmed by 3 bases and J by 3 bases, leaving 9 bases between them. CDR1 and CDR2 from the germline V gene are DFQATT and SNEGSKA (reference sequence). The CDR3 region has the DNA TGCAGTGCTAGCGCGGTTAGTGGAAACACCATATATTTT. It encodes CSASAVSGNTIYF.

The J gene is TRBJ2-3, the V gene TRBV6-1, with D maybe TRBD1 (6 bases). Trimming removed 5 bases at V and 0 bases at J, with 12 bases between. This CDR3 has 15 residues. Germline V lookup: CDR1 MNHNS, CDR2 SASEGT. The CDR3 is CASSRTAISTDTQYF. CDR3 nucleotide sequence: TGTGCCAGCAGTCGGACAGCTATAAGCACAGATACGCAGTATTTT.

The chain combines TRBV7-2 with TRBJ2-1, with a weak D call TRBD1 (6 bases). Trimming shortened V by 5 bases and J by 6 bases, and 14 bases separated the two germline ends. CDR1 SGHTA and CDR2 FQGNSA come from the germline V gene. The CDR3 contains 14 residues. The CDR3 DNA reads TGTGCCAGCAGCCCAAGTACAGGGTTCAATGAGCAGTTCTTC. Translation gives CASSPSTGFNEQFF.

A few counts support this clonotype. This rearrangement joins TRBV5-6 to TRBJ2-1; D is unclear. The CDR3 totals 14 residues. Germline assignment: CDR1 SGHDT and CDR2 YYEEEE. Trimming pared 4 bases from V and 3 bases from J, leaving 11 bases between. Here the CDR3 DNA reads TGTGCCAGCAGCGCCCCATGGGACTACAATGAGCAGTTCTTC. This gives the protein CASSAPWDYNEQFF.

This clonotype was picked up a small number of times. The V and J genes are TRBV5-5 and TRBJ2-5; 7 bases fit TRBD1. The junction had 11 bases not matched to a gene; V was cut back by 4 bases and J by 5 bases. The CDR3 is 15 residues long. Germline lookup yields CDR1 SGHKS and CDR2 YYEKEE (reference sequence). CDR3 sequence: CASSRDSFSGETQYF. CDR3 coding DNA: TGTGCCAGCAGCCGGGACAGCTTTTCAGGGGAGACCCAGTACTTC.

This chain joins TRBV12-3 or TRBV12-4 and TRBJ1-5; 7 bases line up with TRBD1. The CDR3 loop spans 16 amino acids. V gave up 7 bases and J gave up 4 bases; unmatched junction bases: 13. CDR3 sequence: CASTTHQTGKNQPQHF. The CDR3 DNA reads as TGTGCCAGCACCACTCACCAGACAGGGAAGAATCAGCCCCAGCATTTT.

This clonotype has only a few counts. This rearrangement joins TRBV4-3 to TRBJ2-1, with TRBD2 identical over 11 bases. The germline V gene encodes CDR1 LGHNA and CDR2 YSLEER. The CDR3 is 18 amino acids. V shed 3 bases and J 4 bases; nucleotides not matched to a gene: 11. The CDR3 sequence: CASSHQPPSSGGYNEQFF. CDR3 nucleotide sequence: TGCGCCAGCAGCCACCAACCACCTTCTAGCGGGGGGTACAATGAGCAGTTCTTC.

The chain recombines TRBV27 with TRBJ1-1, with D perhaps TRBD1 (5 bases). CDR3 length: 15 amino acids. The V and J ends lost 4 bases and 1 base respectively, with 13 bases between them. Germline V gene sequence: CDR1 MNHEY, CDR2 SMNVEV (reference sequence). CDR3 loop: CASSSRGAGNTEAFF. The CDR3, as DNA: TGTGCCAGCAGTTCCCGCGGGGCAGGGAACACTGAAGCTTTCTTT.

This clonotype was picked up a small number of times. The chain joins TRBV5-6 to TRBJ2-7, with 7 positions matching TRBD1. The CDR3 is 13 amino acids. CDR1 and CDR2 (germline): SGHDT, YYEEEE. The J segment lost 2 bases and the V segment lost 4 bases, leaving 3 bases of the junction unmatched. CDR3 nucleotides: TGTGCCAGCAGCGACAGGGTAACCTACGAGCAGTACTTC. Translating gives CASSDRVTYEQYF.

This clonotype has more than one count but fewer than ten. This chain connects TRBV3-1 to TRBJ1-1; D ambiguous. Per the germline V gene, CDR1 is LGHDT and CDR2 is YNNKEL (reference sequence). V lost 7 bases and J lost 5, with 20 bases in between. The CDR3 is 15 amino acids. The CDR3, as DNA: TGTGCCAGCACCCTCGGAGTCCATTCCGGGACTGAAGCTTTCTTT. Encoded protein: CASTLGVHSGTEAFF.

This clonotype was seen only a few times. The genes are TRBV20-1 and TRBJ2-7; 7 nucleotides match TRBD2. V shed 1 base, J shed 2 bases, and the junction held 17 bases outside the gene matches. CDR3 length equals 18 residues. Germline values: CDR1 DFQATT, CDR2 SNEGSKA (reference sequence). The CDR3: CSARAAGGGNARPYEQYF. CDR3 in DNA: TGCAGTGCTAGAGCGGCTGGGGGAGGGAATGCTCGACCCTACGAGCAGTACTTC.

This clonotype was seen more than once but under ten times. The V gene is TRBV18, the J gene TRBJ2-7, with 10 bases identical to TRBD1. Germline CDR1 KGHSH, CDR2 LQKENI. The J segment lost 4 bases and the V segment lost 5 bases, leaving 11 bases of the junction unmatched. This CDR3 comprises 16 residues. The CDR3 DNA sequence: TGTGCCAGCTCATCCGCCCCCTCGGGACAGGGGTACGAGCAGTACTTC. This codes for CASSSAPSGQGYEQYF.

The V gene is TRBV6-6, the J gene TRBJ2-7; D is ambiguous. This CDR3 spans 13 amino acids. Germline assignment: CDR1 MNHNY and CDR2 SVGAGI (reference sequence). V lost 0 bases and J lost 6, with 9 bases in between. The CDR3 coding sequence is TGTGCCAGCAGTTACTCTAGGATGAGCGAGCAGTACTTC. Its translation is CASSYSRMSEQYF.

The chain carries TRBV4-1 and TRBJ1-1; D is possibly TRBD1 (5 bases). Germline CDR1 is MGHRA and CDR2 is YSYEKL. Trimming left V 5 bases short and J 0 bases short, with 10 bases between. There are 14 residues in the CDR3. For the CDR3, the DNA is TGCGCCAGCAGCACCAGGGTTATGAACACTGAAGCTTTCTTT. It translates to CASSTRVMNTEAFF.

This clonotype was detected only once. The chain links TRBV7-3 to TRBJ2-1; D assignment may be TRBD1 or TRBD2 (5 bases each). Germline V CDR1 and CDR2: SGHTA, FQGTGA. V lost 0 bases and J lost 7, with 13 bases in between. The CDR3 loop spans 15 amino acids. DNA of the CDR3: TGTGCCAGCAGCTTAACGAGAGGGGCTACAAATGAGCAGTTCTTC. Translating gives CASSLTRGATNEQFF.

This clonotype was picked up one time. The chain's CDR3 is CASSGGQGLGTQYF. The CDR3 region has the DNA TGTGCCAGCAGCGGGGGACAGGGCCTGGGGACCCAGTACTTC. V is TRBV11-2 and J is TRBJ2-5; 9 nucleotides agree with TRBD1. Germline V gene lookup returns CDR1 SGHAT and CDR2 FQNNGV. CDR3 length: 14 amino acids. With V trimmed by 5 bases and J by 7 bases, 8 bases remained unmatched.

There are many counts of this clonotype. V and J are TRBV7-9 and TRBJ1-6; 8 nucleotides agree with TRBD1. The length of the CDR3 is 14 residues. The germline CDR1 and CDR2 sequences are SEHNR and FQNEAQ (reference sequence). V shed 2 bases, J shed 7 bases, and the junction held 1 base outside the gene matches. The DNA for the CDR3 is TGTGCCAGCAGCTTAAACAGGGGGAATTCACCCCTCCACTTT. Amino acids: CASSLNRGNSPLHF.

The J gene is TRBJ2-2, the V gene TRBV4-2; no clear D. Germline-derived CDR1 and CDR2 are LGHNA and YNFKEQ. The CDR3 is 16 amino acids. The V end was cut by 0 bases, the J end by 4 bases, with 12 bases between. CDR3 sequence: CASSQDRLLTTGELFF. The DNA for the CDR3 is TGTGCCAGCAGCCAAGATCGGCTCCTTACCACCGGGGAGCTGTTTTTT.

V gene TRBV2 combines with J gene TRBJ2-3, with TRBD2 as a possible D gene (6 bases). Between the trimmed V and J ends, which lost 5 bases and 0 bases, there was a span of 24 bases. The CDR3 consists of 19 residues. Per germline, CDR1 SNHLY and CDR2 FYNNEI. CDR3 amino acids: CASSLRRRGFQPSTDTQYF. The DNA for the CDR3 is TGTGCCAGCAGTTTAAGGCGTCGGGGGTTCCAACCTAGCACAGATACGCAGTATTTT.

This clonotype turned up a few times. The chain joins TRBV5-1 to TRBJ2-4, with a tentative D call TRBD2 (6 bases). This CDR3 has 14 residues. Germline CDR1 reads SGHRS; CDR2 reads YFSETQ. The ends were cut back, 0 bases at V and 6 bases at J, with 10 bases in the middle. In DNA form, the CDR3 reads TGCGCCAGCAGCTTGGGGCGGGAATTAAACATTCAGTACTTC. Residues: CASSLGRELNIQYF.

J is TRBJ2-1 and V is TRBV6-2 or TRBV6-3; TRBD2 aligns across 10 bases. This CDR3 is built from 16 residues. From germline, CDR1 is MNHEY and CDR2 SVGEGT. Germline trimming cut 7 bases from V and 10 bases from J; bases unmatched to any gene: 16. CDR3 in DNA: TGTGCCAGCACTGACCTTGAGCGGGGGGGCCTTGCGGAGCAGTTCTTC. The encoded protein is CASTDLERGGLAEQFF.

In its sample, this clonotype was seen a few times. The CDR3 nucleotides are TGTGCCAGCAGCGCCACGGCCACTAGCGGGGGGTATTCTACCTACGAGCAGTACTTC. This sequence encodes CASSATATSGGYSTYEQYF. This chain links TRBV28 with TRBJ2-7; TRBD2 matches 12 bases. Per the germline V gene, CDR1 is MDHEN and CDR2 is SYDVKM. The CDR3 has 19 amino acids. Trimming took 6 bases from V and 2 from J; bases not matched to a gene: 17.

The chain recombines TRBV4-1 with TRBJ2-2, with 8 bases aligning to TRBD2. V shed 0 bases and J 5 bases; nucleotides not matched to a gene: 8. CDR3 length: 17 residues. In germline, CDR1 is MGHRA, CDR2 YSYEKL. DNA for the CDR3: TGCGCCAGCAGCCAAGAGGCGCGGGGGGCGGAAACCGGGGAGCTGTTTTTT. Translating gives CASSQEARGAETGELFF.

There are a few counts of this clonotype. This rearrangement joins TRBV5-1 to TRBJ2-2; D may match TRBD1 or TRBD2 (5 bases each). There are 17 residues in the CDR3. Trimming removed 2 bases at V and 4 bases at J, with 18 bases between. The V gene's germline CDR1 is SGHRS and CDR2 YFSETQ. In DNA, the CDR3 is TGCGCCAGCAGCTTCGGGATTAGGGCAGGGAGCACCGGGGAGCTGTTTTTT. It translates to CASSFGIRAGSTGELFF.

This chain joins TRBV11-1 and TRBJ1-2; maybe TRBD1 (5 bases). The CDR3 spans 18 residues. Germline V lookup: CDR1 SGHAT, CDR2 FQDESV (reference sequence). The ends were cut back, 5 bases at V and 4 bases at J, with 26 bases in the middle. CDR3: CASSPALGRDPRGYGYTF. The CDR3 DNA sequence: TGTGCCAGCAGCCCCGCCTTGGGCAGGGACCCTCGTGGCTATGGCTACACCTTC.

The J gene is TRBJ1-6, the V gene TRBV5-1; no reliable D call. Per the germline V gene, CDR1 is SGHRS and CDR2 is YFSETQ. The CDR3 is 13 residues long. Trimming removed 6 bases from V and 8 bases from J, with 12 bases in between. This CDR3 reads CASTPPKDSPLHF. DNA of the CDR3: TGCGCCAGCACTCCGCCCAAGGATTCACCCCTCCACTTT.